The rows below give T cell receptor beta chains drawn from one sample of a study of beta chain features in type 1 diabetes. Sequencing used immunoSEQ multiplex PCR; TCRdb keeps in-frame clones, though not all of them. Here the sample spans some 330,000 clones, approximately 11% being singletons. Input material: naive CD4+ T cells from blood. These TCRs come from a woman in her twenties or thirties in good health. The CDR3 runs from the conserved cysteine through the conserved F or W. D genes are given only for firm matches. Not all rows give a size; the values are once, few, many and, for expanded clones, a class.

NA TRBD1 TRBJ2-1 TRBV30 CARDRGGNEQFF TGTGCCCGGGACAGGGGTGGCAATGAGCAGTTCTTC
NA TRBD1 TRBJ2-7 TRBV5-1 CASSSPYETGTYEQYF TGCGCCAGCAGCTCCCCATATGAGACAGGGACCTACGAGCAGTACTTC
few NA TRBJ2-5 TRBV5-4 CASGPRDQETQYF TGTGCCAGCGGTCCCCGGGACCAAGAGACCCAGTACTTC
NA TRBD2 TRBJ2-7 TRBV28 CASSTSGPSYEQYF TGTGCCAGCAGTACTAGCGGACCCTCCTACGAGCAGTACTTC
NA NA TRBJ2-3 TRBV7-9 CASSPGTDTQYF TGTGCCAGCAGCCCGGGCACAGATACGCAGTATTTT
few NA TRBJ1-5 TRBV27 CASSLSPGDTSNQPQHF TGTGCCAGCAGTTTATCCCCAGGGGATACGAGCAATCAGCCCCAGCATTTT
NA TRBD2 TRBJ2-7 TRBV5-1 CASSLTGTSYEQYF TGCGCCAGCAGCTTGACCGGGACTAGCTACGAGCAGTACTTC
NA TRBD2 TRBJ2-1 TRBV9 CASSKGLAGTYNEQFF TGTGCCAGCAGCAAGGGACTAGCGGGAACCTACAATGAGCAGTTCTTC
NA NA TRBJ2-4 TRBV18 CASSPELLNKNIQYF TGTGCCAGCTCACCAGAGTTGCTGAACAAAAACATTCAGTACTTC
few TRBD2 TRBJ2-1 TRBV4-3 CASSQERGASGVSEQFF TGCGCCAGCAGCCAAGAGAGGGGAGCTAGCGGGGTCAGTGAGCAGTTCTTC
NA TRBD1 TRBJ1-2 TRBV5-4 CASSLPSARGYGYTF TGTGCCAGCAGCTTACCCTCTGCCAGGGGGTATGGCTACACCTTC
few NA TRBJ2-5 TRBV18 CASSPPGVQETQYF TGTGCCAGCTCACCACCGGGAGTGCAAGAGACCCAGTACTTC
NA NA TRBJ2-1 TRBV6-1 CASSRPREAEAQFF TGTGCCAGCAGTCGCCCCCGGGAAGCCGAAGCGCAGTTCTTC
few TRBD2 TRBJ2-5 TRBV28 CASSWEGGETQYF TGTGCCAGCAGCTGGGAGGGTGGGGAGACCCAGTACTTC
few TRBD1 TRBJ2-5 TRBV7-2 CASSSGQLQETQYF TGTGCCAGCAGCTCGGGACAGCTCCAAGAGACCCAGTACTTC
few NA TRBJ1-2 TRBV5-1 CASSLTWGPYGYTF TGCGCCAGCAGCTTGACGTGGGGGCCCTATGGCTACACCTTC
NA TRBD2 TRBJ2-1 TRBV11-2 CASSLDRLAGSSYNEQFF TGTGCCAGCAGCTTAGACCGACTAGCGGGGAGCTCCTACAATGAGCAGTTCTTC
NA NA TRBJ1-1 TRBV14 CASSGQYTEAFF TGTGCCAGCAGCGGGCAGTACACTGAAGCTTTCTTT
NA NA TRBJ2-2 TRBV4-2 CASSQEIVGIRVTGELFF TGTGCCAGCAGCCAAGAGATTGTCGGGATCCGGGTCACCGGGGAGCTGTTTTTT
few TRBD2 TRBJ2-3 TRBV2 CASSGSSGSRTDTQYF TGTGCCAGCAGTGGGAGTAGCGGGAGTCGCACAGATACGCAGTATTTT
NA TRBD1 TRBJ2-5 TRBV7-2 CASSLTGGETQYF TGTGCCAGCAGTCTGACAGGGGGCGAGACCCAGTACTTC
few NA TRBJ2-3 TRBV27 CASSRSGLATSTDTQYF TGTGCCAGCAGTCGTTCCGGGCTAGCGACATCCACAGATACGCAGTATTTT